What follows describes a single TCR beta chain. The antigen is undetermined. This entry belongs to a study of cytomegalovirus exposure and HLA in healthy donors. V gave up 0 bases and J gave up 10 bases; unmatched junction bases: 12. This CDR3 is built from 16 residues. Germline values: CDR1 ENHRY, CDR2 SYGVKD. In the PCR, 60 Vbeta and 13 Jbeta primers were used. Repertoires were generated with immunoSEQ multiplex PCR, while TCRdb's copy carries only in-frame clones and drops some. The sample yields 100,000 to 150,000 clones, 10% seen once. General study points: HLA alleles were associated with 15,000 to 20,000 TCR beta sequences in a later analysis at 0.05 false discovery rate.

The chain recombines TRBV10-3 with TRBJ1-1, with 9 bases identical to TRBD1. The sequence was obtained from a woman in her late teens or twenties in good health and CMV-seropositive. Specimen: PBMCs. CDR3 DNA sequence: TGTGCCATCAGTGAGTCAGAAGAATCGGACAGGGGAGGAGCTTTCTTT. Residues: CAISESEESDRGGAFF.